Presented here are 23 T cell receptor beta chains from one specimen sequenced in a study of T cells in Graves' hyperthyroidism and ophthalmopathy. What was amplified from RNA transcripts were TCR beta CDR3 regions. The primer set for the first-round RT-PCR of the TCR CDR3 was HTBI. TCRdb reanalysed the multiplex PCR reads using MiXCR and keeps one entry per CDR3 protein. The sample has about 720,000 distinct CDR3 sequences; approximately 18% are singletons. The material sequenced was blood. The receptors originated from a woman aged 50 to 65 with Graves' hyperthyroidism that later progressed to Graves' ophthalmopathy.

The chain links TRBV7-9 to TRBJ1-1; tentatively, D is TRBD1 (6 bases). This CDR3 comprises 14 residues. V was cut by 5 bases and J by 4 bases, with 14 bases left in between. Germline V gene lookup returns CDR1 SEHNR and CDR2 FQNEAQ (reference sequence). DNA of the CDR3: TGTGCCAGCAGCCATCTTAAAGGGGGCACTGAAGCTTTCTTT. This encodes CASSHLKGGTEAFF.

The gene calls are TRBV24-1 and TRBJ2-5; D possibly corresponds to TRBD2 (7 bases). V dropped 3 bases and J dropped 0 bases, with 13 bases sitting between them. This CDR3 spans 16 amino acids. Looked up from germline, CDR1 is KGHDR and CDR2 is SFDVKD. CDR3 nucleotides: TGTGCCACCAGTGATAGGGGAGGGGGTTACCAAGAGACCCAGTACTTC. Translation: CATSDRGGGYQETQYF.

This clonotype was detected many times. This chain uses TRBV11-2 with TRBJ2-7; tentatively, D is TRBD2 (7 bases). V dropped 4 bases and J dropped 0 bases, with 19 bases sitting between them. The CDR3 has 17 amino acids. Germline-derived CDR1 and CDR2 are SGHAT and FQNNGV. CDR3: CASSSTEGGGLSYEQYF. In nucleotides, the CDR3 is TGTGCCAGCAGCTCAACAGAAGGGGGGGGCCTCTCCTACGAGCAGTACTTC.

This clonotype was counted at least ten times. The chain combines TRBV20-1 with TRBJ1-2; no clear D gene. The germline V gene encodes CDR1 DFQATT and CDR2 SNEGSKA (reference sequence). The CDR3 sequence is 14 residues long. The germline V and J ends were trimmed by 4 bases and 4 bases, with 16 bases remaining between them. The CDR3 region has the DNA TGCAGTGCTACACAGACGTCCTTCGGCTATGGCTACACCTTC. Encoded protein: CSATQTSFGYGYTF.

The chain couples TRBV27 to TRBJ2-1; TRBD2 matches 8 bases. This CDR3 region has 13 residues. Germline CDR1 is MNHEY and CDR2 is SMNVEV (reference sequence). V gave up 10 bases and J gave up 9 bases; unmatched junction bases: 11. The CDR3 nucleotides are TGTGCCAACAGCGGGGGTGGGGTGAGTGAGCAGTTCTTC. This gives the protein CANSGGGVSEQFF.

This chain joins TRBV7-8 and TRBJ1-3; 7 bases are a match to TRBD1. The CDR3 has 17 residues. V was pared by 5 bases and J by 0 bases, with 10 bases of the junction left unmatched. Looked up from germline, CDR1 is SGHVS and CDR2 is FQNEAQ. The CDR3 bases are TGTGCCAGCAGCCCTTTGGAGGGGGCCTACTCTGGAAACACCATATATTTT. Protein sequence: CASSPLEGAYSGNTIYF.

This clonotype was found a few times. The chain links TRBV9 to TRBJ1-1; D possibly corresponds to TRBD1 (5 bases). The ends were cut back, 1 base at V and 5 bases at J, with 15 bases in the middle. Looked up from germline, CDR1 is SGDLS and CDR2 is YYNGEE. The CDR3 runs to 15 residues. CDR3 sequence reads: CASSVLSGVGTEAFF. The CDR3 DNA sequence: TGTGCCAGCAGCGTATTATCGGGGGTCGGGACTGAAGCTTTCTTT.

This clonotype was counted a few times. The rearrangement joins TRBV12-3 or TRBV12-4 to TRBJ1-5; TRBD1 might be the D (5 bases). This CDR3 region has 14 residues. The germline V and J ends were trimmed by 3 bases and 6 bases, with 12 bases remaining between them. CDR3 in amino acids: CASSFVGAGQPQHF. In nucleotides, the CDR3 is TGTGCCAGCAGTTTCGTAGGGGCTGGTCAGCCCCAGCATTTT.

This clonotype was counted ten times or more. This sequence joins TRBV2 and TRBJ2-1; TRBD2 aligns across 7 bases. Germline V gives CDR1 SNHLY, CDR2 FYNNEI. The CDR3 has 15 residues. J gave up 8 bases and V 3 bases, and 10 bases lay outside the gene matches. This chain's CDR3 is CASSDSASGKHEQFF. DNA of the CDR3: TGTGCCAGCAGTGATTCGGCTAGCGGAAAGCATGAGCAGTTCTTC.

This clonotype has a count of ten or more. This chain uses TRBV3-1 with TRBJ1-2; possible D gene TRBD1, 5 bases. Germline lookup yields CDR1 LGHDT and CDR2 YNNKEL (reference sequence). This CDR3 is built from 15 residues. V lost 0 bases, J lost 2 bases, and 10 bases lay in between. The CDR3 reads CASSQDPGGNYGYTF. CDR3 nucleotide sequence: TGTGCCAGCAGCCAAGATCCCGGGGGAAACTATGGCTACACCTTC.

The V and J genes are TRBV19 and TRBJ1-1; D is undetermined. The CDR3 contains 14 residues. The germline V gene encodes CDR1 LNHDA and CDR2 SQIVND (reference sequence). V dropped 9 bases and J dropped 3 bases, with 17 bases sitting between them. CDR3 in DNA: TGTGCCAGCTCTGACATCAGAGGATACACTGAAGCTTTCTTT. Translation: CASSDIRGYTEAFF.

As concerns this clonotype: One end of the junction does not line up with germline, which may come from a read error. CDR3 protein: CASSEPGQRKDF. The DNA of the CDR3 is TGTGCCAGCAGTGAACCGGGACAGCGGAAGGATTTT. The J gene is TRBJ1-3, the V gene TRBV6-1; 7 bases align to TRBD1. The CDR3 sequence is 12 residues long. Per germline, CDR1 MNHNS and CDR2 SASEGT.

The rearrangement uses TRBV20-1 and TRBJ1-4, with TRBD1 as a possible D gene (5 bases). This CDR3 region has 13 residues. Per the germline V gene, CDR1 is DFQATT and CDR2 is SNEGSKA (reference sequence). Trimming removed 0 bases from V and 7 bases from J, with 9 bases in between. CDR3 DNA sequence: TGCAGTGCTAGAGACGCGGGGGTTGAAAAACTGTTTTTT. Translated: CSARDAGVEKLFF.

Many counts were recorded for this clonotype. This chain uses TRBV11-1 with TRBJ2-7; D is possibly TRBD1 or TRBD2 (5 bases each). The CDR3 loop spans 12 amino acids. The germline V gene has CDR1 SGHAT and CDR2 FQDESV (reference sequence). V shed 5 bases and J shed 7 bases, with 12 bases lying between them. The CDR3 protein is CASSPRRTEQYF. In DNA form, the CDR3 reads TGTGCCAGCAGCCCCAGGAGGACAGAGCAGTACTTC.

This clonotype was seen a handful of times. A read error may produce the germline difference seen at one junction end. The J gene is TRBJ1-5, the V gene TRBV2; weak D call: TRBD1 (6 bases). The CDR3 covers 19 residues. Germline CDR1 SNHLY, CDR2 FYNNEI. DNA for the CDR3: TGTGCCAGCAGACAAGGTGGGGGGCGAGCTATAGTCCGCAATCGGCCCCAGCATTTT. Protein sequence: CASRQGGGRAIVRNRPQHF.

The J gene is TRBJ1-2, the V gene TRBV3-1, with D tentatively TRBD1 (6 bases). Germline CDR1 reads LGHDT; CDR2 reads YNNKEL (reference sequence). Between the trimmed V and J ends, which lost 0 bases and 4 bases, there was a span of 15 bases. CDR3 length equals 16 residues. The chain's CDR3 is CASSQDLGGRFYGYTF. CDR3 bases: TGTGCCAGCAGCCAAGATCTGGGGGGGCGGTTCTATGGCTACACCTTC.

This clonotype appeared a few times. The genes are TRBV7-9 and TRBJ1-2; perhaps TRBD1 as D (6 bases). The germline V gene has CDR1 SEHNR and CDR2 FQNEAQ (reference sequence). Trimming left V 5 bases short and J 4 bases short, with 20 bases between. The CDR3 loop spans 16 amino acids. The CDR3 DNA is TGTGCCAGCAGCCAACGCGGGCAGGGGATTCTCTATGGCTACACCTTC. Protein sequence: CASSQRGQGILYGYTF.

This sequence joins TRBV20-1 and TRBJ2-3, with D uncertain. Trimming took off 5 bases at V and 0 bases at J, with 12 bases between the two ends. CDR3 size: 14 residues. Germline lookup yields CDR1 DFQATT and CDR2 SNEGSKA (reference sequence). The CDR3 protein is CSAWGTTSTDTQYF. CDR3 in DNA: TGCAGTGCTTGGGGAACAACTAGCACAGATACGCAGTATTTT.

This clonotype was picked up a small number of times. The rearrangement links TRBV14 to TRBJ1-6; tentatively, D is TRBD1 (6 bases). V lost 0 bases and J lost 7, with 13 bases in between. The CDR3 has 16 residues. Germline V gene lookup returns CDR1 SGHDN and CDR2 FVKESK. The CDR3: CASSQEGAGSNSPLHF. The CDR3 DNA reads TGTGCCAGCAGCCAAGAGGGGGCAGGGTCGAATTCACCCCTCCACTTT.

Regarding this clonotype: With a much larger clone just one base away, this may be a read error. V and J are TRBV20-1 and TRBJ1-2; no clear D. The germline CDR1 and CDR2 sequences are DFQATT and SNEGSKA (reference sequence). With 6 bases removed from V and 2 bases from J, the gap between germline ends came to 13 bases. The CDR3 has 13 amino acids. CDR3 sequence: CSATSGLNYGYTF. The CDR3 DNA reads TGCAGTGCAACCTCAGGACTGAACTATGGCTACACCTTC.

This clonotype was observed many times. The chain combines TRBV10-3 with TRBJ1-4; the D is unclear. Germline CDR1 reads ENHRY; CDR2 reads SYGVKD. The CDR3 runs 14 residues. V was cut by 3 bases and J by 5 bases, with 10 bases left in between. This CDR3 is CAISDGGRNEKLFF. The CDR3 nucleotides read TGTGCCATCAGTGACGGCGGACGGAATGAAAAACTGTTTTTT.

The rearrangement uses TRBV6-1 and TRBJ2-1; 14 positions match TRBD2. This CDR3 spans 16 amino acids. The J segment lost 9 bases and the V segment lost 3 bases, leaving 7 bases of the junction unmatched. Germline lookup yields CDR1 MNHNS and CDR2 SASEGT. The CDR3 bases are TGTGCCAGCAGTGACTCGACTAGCGGGGGGGTTGGTGAGCAGTTCTTC. The encoded protein is CASSDSTSGGVGEQFF.

This clonotype was counted at least ten times. V is TRBV2 and J is TRBJ1-6, with D possibly being TRBD1 (6 bases). The CDR3 is 21 residues long. The ends were cut back, 0 bases at V and 13 bases at J, with 34 bases in the middle. Per germline, CDR1 SNHLY and CDR2 FYNNEI. The CDR3 loop is CASSEALSPGAMSTPRSPLHF. The CDR3 DNA sequence: TGTGCCAGCAGTGAAGCGCTTTCACCAGGGGCGATGAGCACTCCCAGATCGCCCCTCCACTTT.